What follows are 15 T cell receptor beta chains derived from one specimen sequenced in a study of T cell responses to AZD1222 COVID-19 vaccine. Profiling relied on immunoSEQ multiplex PCR, and the TCRdb table lists in-frame clones only, not all of them. The sample carries about 48,000 clones, approximately 83% recorded once. This material consisted of peripheral blood, taken 28 days after the second AZD1222 dose. These receptors all come from an adult who received the AZD1222 COVID-19 vaccine.

V usage is TRBV5-4 and J usage is TRBJ1-2; D remains unclear. The V end was cut by 4 bases, the J end by 1 base, with 14 bases between. CDR1 is SGHNT and CDR2 is YYREEE in the germline V gene (reference sequence). The CDR3 loop spans 15 amino acids. The CDR3 nucleotides read TGTGCCAGCAGCCTGGACGGGCGGGATAACTATGGCTACACCTTC. The encoded protein is CASSLDGRDNYGYTF.

By sample share, this clone is medium-sized. The chain couples TRBV5-6 to TRBJ2-3; TRBD2 agrees at 9 bases. Germline CDR1 is SGHDT and CDR2 is YYEEEE. The CDR3 sequence is 16 residues long. With 4 bases clipped from V and 4 bases from J, the junction kept 10 bases outside the gene matches. CDR3 nucleotide sequence: TGTGCCAGCAGCCGGGGGGCTAGCGGGAAATCAGATACGCAGTATTTT. This translates into CASSRGASGKSDTQYF.

This chain connects TRBV27 to TRBJ2-1; the match to TRBD2 covers 10 bases. CDR3 length: 17 residues. Per the germline V gene, CDR1 is MNHEY and CDR2 is SMNVEV (reference sequence). After removal of 6 bases from V and 9 bases from J, the junction contained 17 bases not matched to a gene. CDR3 DNA sequence: TGTGCCAGCAGAGCCCCGGGACTAGCGAGGGTATGGAGTGAGCAGTTCTTC. As protein: CASRAPGLARVWSEQFF.

The J gene is TRBJ1-4, the V gene TRBV19, with D hard to call. The V gene's germline CDR1 is LNHDA and CDR2 SQIVND (reference sequence). This CDR3 has 12 residues. V was trimmed by 2 bases and J by 7 bases, leaving 5 bases between them. The CDR3 protein is CASSIRGEKLFF. In DNA, the CDR3 is TGTGCCAGTAGTATACGTGGTGAAAAACTGTTTTTT. The entire variable domain, with the rest obtained from reference TRBV19 and TRBJ1-4, is as follows: DGGITQSPKYLFRKEGQNVTLSCEQNLNHDAMYWYRQDPGQGLRLIYYSQIVNDFQKGDIAEGYSVSREKKESFPLTVTSAQKNPTAFYLCASSIRGEKLFFGSGTQLSVL.

V is TRBV7-2 and J is TRBJ2-7; 9 nucleotides align to TRBD1. Trimming removed 5 bases from V and 2 bases from J; junction bases left unmatched: 7. The CDR3 extends over 15 amino acids. Germline CDR1 is SGHTA and CDR2 is FQGNSA. CDR3 region: CASSPRDRDPYEQYF. For the CDR3, the DNA is TGTGCCAGCAGCCCCCGGGACAGGGACCCCTACGAGCAGTACTTC.

The chain has TRBV7-2 and TRBJ2-1; 10 bases line up with TRBD2. This CDR3 has 17 residues. Germline V gene data show CDR1 as SGHTA and CDR2 as FQGNSA. V was pared by 5 bases and J by 0 bases, with 7 bases of the junction left unmatched. In DNA, the CDR3 is TGTGCCAGCAGCGTCACTAGCGGGGCAAGCTCCTACAATGAGCAGTTCTTC. Amino acids: CASSVTSGASSYNEQFF.

The rearrangement links TRBV7-2 to TRBJ2-5; TRBD2 agrees at 12 bases. Germline assignment: CDR1 SGHTA and CDR2 FQGNSA. CDR3 size: 15 residues. V lost 5 bases to trimming and J lost 5 bases; unmatched junction nucleotides: 6. CDR3 coding DNA: TGTGCCAGCAGCCCTCAGACTAGCGGGAGCGAGACCCAGTACTTC. Its translation: CASSPQTSGSETQYF.

The V call is TRBV4-3, the J call TRBJ2-3; TRBD2 matches 9 bases. Trimming at V came to 3 bases and at J to 5 bases, leaving 6 bases not matched to a gene. The CDR3 runs to 15 residues. Per germline, CDR1 LGHNA and CDR2 YSLEER. CDR3 in amino acids: CASSQAGGPVDTQYF. The CDR3 DNA reads as TGCGCCAGCAGCCAGGCGGGAGGGCCGGTAGATACGCAGTATTTT.

This clone has just one count. This chain's CDR3 is CASSETIRNTGELFF. The CDR3 DNA sequence: TGTGCCAGCAGTGAGACCATAAGGAACACCGGGGAGCTGTTTTTT. The genes are TRBV2 and TRBJ2-2; D is ambiguous. CDR1 SNHLY and CDR2 FYNNEI come from the germline V gene. V lost 3 bases to trimming and J lost 1 base, with 9 bases between them. The CDR3 runs 15 residues.

J is TRBJ1-3 and V is TRBV19; tentative D call: TRBD1 (6 bases). This CDR3 comprises 17 residues. Germline V gene lookup returns CDR1 LNHDA and CDR2 SQIVND (reference sequence). Trimming removed 1 base from V and 0 bases from J, with 13 bases in between. CDR3 bases: TGTGCCAGTAGTATAGGAGTTGGACAGAGCTCTGGAAACACCATATATTTT. Its protein is CASSIGVGQSSGNTIYF.

The chain couples TRBV19 to TRBJ2-2; 10 bases match TRBD1. The CDR3 sequence is 16 residues long. CDR1 is LNHDA and CDR2 is SQIVND in the germline V gene (reference sequence). J gave up 3 bases and V 4 bases, and 5 bases lay outside the gene matches. DNA for the CDR3: TGTGCCAGTAGTACGGGGACAGGGGTCGACACCGGGGAGCTGTTTTTT. This translates into CASSTGTGVDTGELFF.

V gene TRBV27 combines with J gene TRBJ2-7, with D perhaps given as TRBD1 or TRBD2 (6 bases each). Germline-derived CDR1 and CDR2 are MNHEY and SMNVEV (reference sequence). This CDR3 region has 14 residues. With 5 bases removed from V and 2 bases from J, the gap between germline ends came to 13 bases. The CDR3 region is CASSPRGGPYEQYF. CDR3 coding DNA: TGTGCCAGCAGTCCCAGGGGAGGCCCCTACGAGCAGTACTTC.

This clone was seen only once. The chain links TRBV3-1 (or the pseudogene TRBV3-2) to TRBJ2-5, with TRBD2 matching 13 bases. Germline assignment: CDR1 LGHDT and CDR2 YNNKEL (reference sequence). This CDR3 is 16 amino acids long. Losses at the gene ends were 2 bases for V and 2 bases for J; bases not matched to a gene: 2. The CDR3 coding sequence is TGTGCCAGCAGCCAACCGGGACTAGCGGGACAAGAGACCCAGTACTTC. This sequence encodes CASSQPGLAGQETQYF.

The chain links TRBV5-5 to TRBJ2-3, with 8 bases lining up with TRBD1. CDR1 is SGHKS, CDR2 YYEKEE, per germline (reference sequence). V was clipped by 0 bases and J by 6 bases; unmatched bases: 9. The CDR3 contains 16 residues. Here the CDR3 reads CASSLASTGVADTQYF. DNA for the CDR3: TGTGCCAGCAGCTTGGCCTCGACAGGGGTGGCGGATACGCAGTATTTT.

The V and J genes are TRBV5-1 and TRBJ2-7; 7 bases match TRBD1. J was trimmed by 2 bases and V by 0 bases; bases with no gene match: 5. The CDR3 length is 15 residues. Looked up from germline, CDR1 is SGHRS and CDR2 is YFSETQ. The CDR3 DNA reads TGCGCCAGCAGCTTGGGAAACAGGGGCCCCTACGAGCAGTACTTC. This encodes CASSLGNRGPYEQYF.